Below are 12 T cell receptor beta chains sequenced from a single sample in a study of breast tumors, draining lymph nodes, adjacent tissues. A single record per CDR3 protein comes from TCRdb applying MiXCR to the multiplex PCR reads. The sample includes around 110,000 distinct CDR3 sequences, around 30% of them seen just once. Axillary draining lymph nodes of breast cancer patients supplied the node samples. Input material: axillary lymph node tissue. Receptors originate from a female donor with breast cancer. Some clones in this sample may be carry-over from other donors' samples.

This clonotype has a handful of counts. A read error may explain this, as a much larger clone is one base away. The chain has TRBV12-3 or TRBV12-4 and TRBJ2-1; either TRBD1 or TRBD2 may supply D (5 bases each). With 6 bases removed from V and 8 bases from J, the gap between germline ends came to 17 bases. The CDR3 contains 14 residues. The CDR3 reads CASSFGLGTDEQFF. The CDR3 DNA is TGTGCCAGCAGCTTCGGTCTGGGGACGGATGAGCAGTTCTTC.

This clonotype occurred many times. The CDR3 nucleotides are TGTGCCAGCAGCTCAGGGACAATTTCCTACAATGAGCAGTTCTTC. Translated, it gives CASSSGTISYNEQFF. J is TRBJ2-1 and V is TRBV6-1, with D perhaps TRBD1 (6 bases). The V end was cut by 6 bases, the J end by 1 base, with 13 bases between. CDR3 length: 15 amino acids. CDR1 and CDR2 from the germline V gene are MNHNS and SASEGT.

There are many counts of this clonotype. The rearrangement uses TRBV25-1 and TRBJ2-6; TRBD1 is a possible D gene (5 bases). Per the germline V gene, CDR1 is MGHDK and CDR2 is SYGVNS. Trimming stripped 2 bases from V and 2 bases from J, with 10 bases between. This CDR3 is 16 amino acids long. CDR3 sequence (DNA): TGTGCCAGCAGTGAAAGGTCAGGGACTGGGGCCAACGTCCTGACTTTC. Amino acids: CASSERSGTGANVLTF.

The V call is TRBV7-9, the J call TRBJ1-1; D gene unclear. V dropped 6 bases and J dropped 0 bases, with 26 bases sitting between them. There are 19 residues in the CDR3. Germline CDR1 is SEHNR and CDR2 is FQNEAQ (reference sequence). CDR3 DNA: TGTGCCAGCAGACAATTGGTTGGGCAGATGGGTAAGATGAACACTGAAGCTTTCTTT. It is translated as CASRQLVGQMGKMNTEAFF. The full variable domain, its missing parts supplied by reference TRBV7-9 and TRBJ1-1, is DTGVSQNPRHKITKRGQNVTFRCDPISEHNRLYWYRQTLGQGPEFLTYFQNEAQLEKSRLLSDRFSAERPKGSFSTLEIQRTEQGDSAMYLCASRQLVGQMGKMNTEAFFGQGTRLTVV.

This clonotype was recorded at least ten times. Mismatch with germline at one junction end may stem from a read error. The chain couples TRBV7-9 to TRBJ1-2; 7 bases line up with TRBD1. Per the germline V gene, CDR1 is SEHNR and CDR2 is FQNEAQ (reference sequence). The length of the CDR3 is 15 residues. For the CDR3, the DNA is TGTGCCAGCAGCTTAGGAGCCGAACCAGGGGGTGGCTACCCCTTC. It is translated as CASSLGAEPGGGYPF. Using reference TRBV7-9 and TRBJ1-2 for the parts outside the CDR3, the full variable domain is DTGVSQNPRHKITKRGQNVTFRCDPISEHNRLYWYRQTLGQGPEFLTYFQNEAQLEKSRLLSDRFSAERPKGSFSTLEIQRTEQGDSAMYLCASSLGAEPGGGYPFGSGTRLTVV.

This clonotype was counted at least ten times. CDR3 DNA sequence: TGCGCCAGCAGCTTGGAAGTTCAAGCGGGAGGAGAGACCCAGTACTTC. As protein: CASSLEVQAGGETQYF. The gene calls are TRBV5-1 and TRBJ2-5, with 9 bases fitting TRBD2. CDR1 SGHRS and CDR2 YFSETQ come from the germline V gene. J lost 4 bases, V lost 0 bases, and 7 bases had no gene match. The CDR3 loop spans 16 amino acids.

This clonotype was picked up a small number of times. The gene calls are TRBV4-3 and TRBJ1-2, with 7 nucleotides matching TRBD1. The J segment lost 4 bases and the V segment lost 4 bases, leaving 9 bases of the junction unmatched. The germline gives CDR1 LGHNA, CDR2 YSLEER. The CDR3 is 15 amino acids. The CDR3 protein is CASSPSRGGSYGYTF. The CDR3 DNA follows: TGCGCCAGCAGCCCGAGCCGAGGGGGCTCCTATGGCTACACCTTC.

This clonotype was seen a few times. This could be a read error, since a much larger clone is one nucleotide away. The J gene is TRBJ2-7, the V gene TRBV20-1; D might be TRBD1 (6 bases). CDR3 length: 11 amino acids. Germline lookup yields CDR1 DFQATT and CDR2 SNEGSKA (reference sequence). CDR3 in DNA: TGCAGTGCTCAGAGGGGGTGGGAGCAGTCCTTC. It yields the protein CSAQRGWEQSF.

This clonotype showed up just a few times. This chain connects TRBV27 to TRBJ2-3, with 9 bases fitting TRBD2. The CDR3 spans 16 residues. Germline-derived CDR1 and CDR2 are MNHEY and SMNVEV (reference sequence). Trimming cost V 4 bases and J 3 bases; bases outside gene matches: 8. CDR3 DNA sequence: TGTGCCAGCAGTTCCCCGACTAGCGGAGGGACAGATACGCAGTATTTT. Amino acids: CASSSPTSGGTDTQYF.

This clonotype was found a few times. This may be a read error: a much more frequent sequence differs by one nucleotide. The CDR3 does not end in the conserved phenylalanine or tryptophan, so this is likely a read error. This rearrangement joins TRBV20-1 to TRBJ1-2; 7 nucleotides line up with TRBD1. V lost 5 bases to trimming and J lost 8 bases; unmatched junction nucleotides: 2. There are 10 residues in the CDR3. CDR1 is DFQATT and CDR2 is SNEGSKA in the germline V gene (reference sequence). The CDR3 is CSAYRGGYTS. CDR3 DNA sequence: TGCAGTGCTTACAGGGGCGGCTACACCTCC.

Ten or more counts support this clonotype. This CDR3 reads CASSLGGFSYEQYF. The DNA of the CDR3 is TGCGCCAGCAGCTTGGGAGGGTTCTCCTACGAGCAGTACTTC. V is TRBV5-1 and J is TRBJ2-7; tentatively, D is TRBD2 (5 bases). This CDR3 spans 14 amino acids. CDR1 is SGHRS and CDR2 is YFSETQ in the germline V gene. V was trimmed by 0 bases and J by 0 bases, leaving 7 bases between them.

The CDR3 coding sequence is TGCAGTGCTAGATCCGGGACTAGCGGGAGAGGTGATACGCAGTATTTT. Amino acids: CSARSGTSGRGDTQYF. The rearrangement links TRBV20-1 to TRBJ2-3; TRBD2 aligns across 14 bases. CDR1 and CDR2 from the germline V gene are DFQATT and SNEGSKA (reference sequence). The CDR3 loop spans 16 amino acids. Trimming took 2 bases from V and 6 from J; bases not matched to a gene: 7.